This is a list of T cell receptor beta chains from one sample in a study of patients and donors after allogeneic stem cell transplantation. In TCRdb, the RT-PCR reads were re-called with MiXCR into one record per CDR3 protein. This sample has about a million distinct CDR3 sequences; more than 15% occur once, and the top ten carry roughly 6.4%. The sample was blood, either unsorted or a sorted T cell fraction (not recorded which). These receptors all stem from a human donor who was either an allogeneic HSCT recipient or a stem cell or donor lymphocyte infusion donor (not recorded which). It is not recorded whose cells these are; they may come from a transplant donor. CDR3s include the opening cysteine and the closing phenylalanine or tryptophan. Each record gives: V gene, CDR3 protein.

>TRBV29-1
CSVDRWGTGELFF
>TRBV20-1
CSARLISNYGYTF
>TRBV3-1
CASSQAGVRLFF
>TRBV19
CASSVGQKYTDTQYF
>TRBV29-1
CSVERGFATEAFF
>TRBV7-3
CASSSQGSSTEAFF
>TRBV20-1
CSAIQGPSTDTQYF
>TRBV12-3/TRBV12-4
CASRPLKTDTQYF
>TRBV9
CASSVGTGGKTEAFF
>TRBV5-5
CASRIGQVGSPLHF
>TRBV7-9
CASSPRGRGGAYNEQFF
>TRBV12-3/TRBV12-4
CASSFGSGITNEQFF
>TRBV29-1
CSVEQVAGDANTGELFF